The 17 T cell receptor beta chains listed next were all sequenced from one sample in a study of OX40 agonist ivuxolimab in advanced cancers. Sequenced by immunoSEQ multiplex PCR; TCRdb stores in-frame clones only, minus some. This table holds about 25,000 clones, approximately 86% found once. Sequencing used CD4+ or CD8+ T cells sorted from blood, obtained in a trial of the OX40 agonist ivuxolimab. The receptor set was obtained from an adult with an advanced solid tumor such as melanoma, head and neck, liver or kidney cancer.

The count of this clone is one. V and J are TRBV7-9 and TRBJ2-3; TRBD1 matches 9 bases. In germline, CDR1 is SEHNR, CDR2 FQNEAQ (reference sequence). This CDR3 region has 15 residues. V shed 3 bases, J shed 6 bases, and the junction held 7 bases outside the gene matches. The CDR3 here is CASSFGTGSSDTQYF. The CDR3 DNA sequence: TGTGCCAGCAGCTTCGGGACAGGGTCATCCGATACGCAGTATTTT.

This chain links TRBV7-9 with TRBJ2-7; D gene uncertain. From germline, CDR1 is SEHNR and CDR2 FQNEAQ (reference sequence). The CDR3 covers 14 residues. Trimming stripped 5 bases from V and 0 bases from J, with 11 bases between. This chain's CDR3 is CASSHSGLSYEQYF. The CDR3 DNA sequence: TGTGCCAGCAGCCACTCGGGCCTCTCCTACGAGCAGTACTTC.

This CDR3 reads CASSTGQALRAQYF. In nucleotides, the CDR3 is TGTGCCAGCAGCACCGGACAGGCCCTCAGGGCCCAGTACTTC. The genes are TRBV7-9 and TRBJ2-5, with 7 nucleotides matching TRBD1. The germline CDR1 and CDR2 sequences are SEHNR and FQNEAQ (reference sequence). The CDR3 has 14 amino acids. J lost 9 bases, V lost 5 bases, and 12 bases had no gene match. The entire variable domain, with the rest obtained from reference TRBV7-9 and TRBJ2-5, is as follows: DTGVSQNPRHKITKRGQNVTFRCDPISEHNRLYWYRQTLGQGPEFLTYFQNEAQLEKSRLLSDRFSAERPKGSFSTLEIQRTEQGDSAMYLCASSTGQALRAQYFGPGTRLLVL.

V and J are TRBV6-5 and TRBJ2-7; 10 nucleotides match TRBD2. This CDR3 is built from 15 residues. J lost 6 bases, V lost 2 bases, and 7 bases had no gene match. The germline gives CDR1 MNHEY, CDR2 SVGAGI. The CDR3 is CASSYRLAGVGEQYF. The CDR3 nucleotides read TGTGCCAGCAGTTACCGCCTAGCGGGGGTGGGCGAGCAGTACTTC.

The count of this clone is one. The CDR3 DNA reads as TGCGCCAGCAGACCCCTCCCAGGACAGGCTGAAGCTTTCTTT. It encodes CASRPLPGQAEAFF. The chain carries TRBV4-1 and TRBJ1-1; 7 bases align to TRBD1. Germline CDR1 reads MGHRA; CDR2 reads YSYEKL. After removal of 6 bases from V and 6 bases from J, the junction contained 10 bases not matched to a gene. There are 14 residues in the CDR3.

This clone appeared a single time. The V call is TRBV15, the J call TRBJ2-7; D not certain. Trimming pared 3 bases from V and 4 bases from J, leaving 4 bases between. The CDR3 contains 11 residues. CDR1 LNHNV and CDR2 YYDKDF come from the germline V gene (reference sequence). CDR3: CATSRHYEQYF. The CDR3 DNA is TGTGCCACCAGCAGGCATTACGAGCAGTACTTC.

The chain links TRBV9 to TRBJ2-7; D is uncertain. With 0 bases removed from V and 1 base from J, the gap between germline ends came to 8 bases. CDR3 size: 14 residues. Germline CDR1 and CDR2: SGDLS and YYNGEE. DNA of the CDR3: TGTGCCAGCAGCGTAGGGCCGAATTCCTACGAGCAGTACTTC. Protein sequence: CASSVGPNSYEQYF.

The chain combines TRBV6-6 with TRBJ1-1; tentatively, D is TRBD1 (5 bases). Germline assignment: CDR1 MNHNY and CDR2 SVGAGI (reference sequence). Between the trimmed V and J ends, which lost 11 bases and 0 bases, there was a span of 13 bases. This CDR3 has 13 amino acids. This CDR3 reads CAASGTLNTEAFF. DNA for the CDR3: TGTGCCGCCTCCGGGACTTTGAACACTGAAGCTTTCTTT.

The chain employs TRBV2 and TRBJ2-3; D might be TRBD1 (6 bases). Trimming took off 8 bases at V and 2 bases at J, with 8 bases between the two ends. The germline gives CDR1 SNHLY, CDR2 FYNNEI. The CDR3 runs 12 residues. This CDR3 is CASWGPTDTQYF. CDR3 nucleotide sequence: TGTGCCAGCTGGGGGCCCACAGATACGCAGTATTTT.

The rearrangement links TRBV2 to TRBJ1-1; no clear D gene. The germline CDR1 and CDR2 sequences are SNHLY and FYNNEI. The ends were cut back, 5 bases at V and 2 bases at J, with 6 bases in the middle. The CDR3 is 12 amino acids. CDR3 region: CASSLDNTEAFF. The CDR3, as DNA: TGTGCCAGCAGTTTAGATAACACTGAAGCTTTCTTT.

The V call is TRBV25-1, the J call TRBJ1-1; D gene unclear. The germline gives CDR1 MGHDK, CDR2 SYGVNS. V shed 4 bases and J shed 1 base, with 7 bases lying between them. CDR3 length: 13 residues. CDR3 region: CASSVYQNTEAFF. The CDR3 nucleotides read TGTGCCAGCAGTGTGTATCAGAACACTGAAGCTTTCTTT.

This chain uses TRBV4-3 with TRBJ1-3, with a tentative D call TRBD1 (6 bases). This CDR3 contains 18 residues. V shed 0 bases and J shed 4 bases, with 19 bases lying between them. Germline assignment: CDR1 LGHNA and CDR2 YSLEER. This CDR3 reads CASSQDGGGGGLGNTIYF. CDR3 DNA: TGCGCCAGCAGCCAAGATGGGGGGGGCGGAGGGTTAGGAAACACCATATATTTT.

The sample holds one count of this clone. The chain recombines TRBV5-4 with TRBJ2-1, with TRBD1 as a possible D gene (7 bases). Germline V gene sequence: CDR1 SGHNT, CDR2 YYREEE (reference sequence). With 6 bases removed from V and 7 bases from J, the gap between germline ends came to 20 bases. The CDR3 sequence is 15 residues long. The CDR3 protein is CASNPHGRGDNEQFF. The CDR3 nucleotides read TGTGCCAGCAACCCACACGGCAGGGGGGATAATGAGCAGTTCTTC.

The chain recombines TRBV27 with TRBJ1-5; D not resolved. This CDR3 contains 12 residues. The V end was cut by 2 bases, the J end by 9 bases, with 8 bases between. Germline V CDR1 and CDR2: MNHEY, SMNVEV (reference sequence). CDR3 amino acids: CASSLPRGPQHF. The CDR3 DNA reads TGTGCCAGCAGTTTACCCCGCGGGCCCCAGCATTTT.

The chain links TRBV7-9 to TRBJ1-5; 7 bases agree with TRBD1. This CDR3 region has 14 residues. In germline, CDR1 is SEHNR, CDR2 FQNEAQ (reference sequence). V gave up 5 bases and J gave up 1 base; unmatched junction bases: 2. The CDR3 nucleotides are TGTGCCAGCAGCCCGACAGGGAGCAATCAGCCCCAGCATTTT. Its translation: CASSPTGSNQPQHF. The full variable domain, its missing parts supplied by reference TRBV7-9 and TRBJ1-5, is DTGVSQNPRHKITKRGQNVTFRCDPISEHNRLYWYRQTLGQGPEFLTYFQNEAQLEKSRLLSDRFSAERPKGSFSTLEIQRTEQGDSAMYLCASSPTGSNQPQHFGDGTRLSIL.

This clone was seen just once. The chain joins TRBV18 to TRBJ2-1; D unresolved. The CDR3 runs 10 residues. V lost 5 bases and J 5 bases, leaving 1 base between the germline ends. Germline V gene sequence: CDR1 KGHSH, CDR2 LQKENI. The CDR3 spells CASSDNEQFF. The CDR3 DNA sequence: TGTGCCAGCTCAGACAATGAGCAGTTCTTC.

The chain joins TRBV6-6 to TRBJ1-1; the D gene is possibly TRBD1 (6 bases). V lost 4 bases and J 2 bases, leaving 14 bases between the germline ends. The CDR3 runs to 15 residues. The germline V gene encodes CDR1 MNHNY and CDR2 SVGAGI (reference sequence). For the CDR3, the DNA is TGTGCCAGCAGTTTTTTAGGGGGGGGTAACACTGAAGCTTTCTTT. Its protein is CASSFLGGGNTEAFF.